The clone carrying this T cell receptor (beta chain) occurred many times. TCR beta libraries were built with iRepertoire HTBI primers and Arm-PCR of CDR3 regions. Each CDR3 protein is one row after TCRdb ran MiXCR on the multiplex PCR reads. The sample carries 300,000 to 450,000 distinct CDR3 sequences, 15% to 19% recorded once. The CDR3 has 18 residues. From germline, CDR1 is SEHNR and CDR2 FQNEAQ (reference sequence). Deletions cut 5 bases from V and 4 bases from J, with 23 bases between. The sample comes from a study of regulatory T cells in long-lasting Graves disease. Study-level background: Graves' cases, newly diagnosed, had used antithyroid drugs under 3 months.

The time point is: newly diagnosed GD, antithyroid drugs for less than 3 months. Construction of the TCR library relied on RNA isolated from PBMCs. Recruitment took place at an endocrinology department in Xi'an, China. The TCR sequence derives from a female donor with Graves disease. The V gene is TRBV7-9, the J gene TRBJ2-2; no reliable D call. The sample was peripheral blood mononuclear cells (PBMCs), taken at new diagnosis, from a patient treated with antithyroid drugs. The chain's CDR3 is CASSPTVGRPPRTGELFF. CDR3 coding DNA: TGTGCCAGCAGCCCCACGGTGGGCAGACCACCCCGCACCGGGGAGCTGTTTTTT.